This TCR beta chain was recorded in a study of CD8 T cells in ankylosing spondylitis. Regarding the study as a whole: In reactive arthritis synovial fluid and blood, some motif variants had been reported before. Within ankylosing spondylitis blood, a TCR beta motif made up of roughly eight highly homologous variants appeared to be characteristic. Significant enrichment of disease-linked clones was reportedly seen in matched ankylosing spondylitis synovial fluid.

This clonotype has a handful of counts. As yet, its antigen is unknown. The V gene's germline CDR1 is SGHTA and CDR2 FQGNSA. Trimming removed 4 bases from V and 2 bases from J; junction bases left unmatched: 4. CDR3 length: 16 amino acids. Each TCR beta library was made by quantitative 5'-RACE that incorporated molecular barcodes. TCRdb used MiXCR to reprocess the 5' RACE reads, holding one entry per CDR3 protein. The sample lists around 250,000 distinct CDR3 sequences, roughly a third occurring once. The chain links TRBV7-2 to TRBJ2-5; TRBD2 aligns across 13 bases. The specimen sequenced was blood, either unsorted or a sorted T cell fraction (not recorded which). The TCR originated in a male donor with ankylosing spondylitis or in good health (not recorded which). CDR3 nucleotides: TGTGCCAGCAGCTGGACTAGCGGGGGACCTCAAGAGACCCAGTACTTC. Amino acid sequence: CASSWTSGGPQETQYF.